This TCR beta chain was documented in a study of blood T cell repertoires in COVID-19. Study overall: Italy, Spain and the United States were the sources of the convalescent and acute COVID-19 samples. From T cells, B-cell-depleted T cells, or PBMCs came the material, which was cDNA or gDNA.

This clone was seen more than once but under ten times. The germline CDR1 and CDR2 sequences are SGHTA and FQGTGA. Trimming removed 2 bases from V and 5 bases from J; junction bases left unmatched: 5. This CDR3 has 14 residues. In the authors' workflow: Estimates of nucleated cell counts were drawn from the amplification of reference gene primers. Generated by immunoSEQ multiplex PCR, the TCRdb table keeps only in-frame clones and is missing some. Clone size and the V and J calls come from that table; the DNA yielded D and trimming. The data hold around 150,000 clones, with about 86% observed a single time.

What was sequenced was peripheral blood. The rearrangement joins TRBV7-3 to TRBJ2-7; TRBD2 matches 8 bases. This clonotype was sampled from a man between 65 and 80 years old with acute or convalescent COVID-19. The CDR3 sequence is CASSLFGRGHEQYF. DNA of the CDR3: TGTGCCAGCAGCTTATTCGGGAGGGGCCACGAGCAGTACTTC. The whole variable domain, filled in from reference TRBV7-3 and TRBJ2-7, reads GAGVSQTPSNKVTEKGKYVELRCDPISGHTALYWYRQSLGQGPEFLIYFQGTGAADDSGLPNDRFFAVRPEGSVSTLKIQRTERGDSAVYLCASSLFGRGHEQYFGPGTRLTVT.